This TCR beta chain was retrieved from a study of shared T cell receptors in the human thymus. A single count supports this clone. V dropped 6 bases and J dropped 13 bases, with 25 bases sitting between them. The CDR3 runs 16 residues. Measured with immunoSEQ multiplex PCR; TCRdb has only the in-frame clones, and not every one. The sample lists 700,000 or so clones, roughly 85% seen once, with 0.0095% to 0.011% in the top ten. The sample also formed part of further work on human thymus T cells. That paper notes: Samples came from healthy Finnish infants during open corrective cardiac surgery. Corrective cardiac surgery supplied the resected thymus tissue. Among thymic and blood repertoires, usage of V and J genes appeared biased. Related research described strongly overlapping thymic repertoires in unrelated people.

The chain links TRBV23-1 to TRBJ1-6; D might be TRBD1 (6 bases). TRBV23-1 is an open reading frame, and its role is uncertain. This TCR was recovered from a girl under three years old with a congenital heart defect. Sequencing was done on a sample of thymocytes. Here the CDR3 reads CASSPRTAPPGSPLHF. The DNA for the CDR3 is TGCGCCAGCAGCCCGAGGACAGCCCCCCCAGGCTCCCCCCTCCACTTT.